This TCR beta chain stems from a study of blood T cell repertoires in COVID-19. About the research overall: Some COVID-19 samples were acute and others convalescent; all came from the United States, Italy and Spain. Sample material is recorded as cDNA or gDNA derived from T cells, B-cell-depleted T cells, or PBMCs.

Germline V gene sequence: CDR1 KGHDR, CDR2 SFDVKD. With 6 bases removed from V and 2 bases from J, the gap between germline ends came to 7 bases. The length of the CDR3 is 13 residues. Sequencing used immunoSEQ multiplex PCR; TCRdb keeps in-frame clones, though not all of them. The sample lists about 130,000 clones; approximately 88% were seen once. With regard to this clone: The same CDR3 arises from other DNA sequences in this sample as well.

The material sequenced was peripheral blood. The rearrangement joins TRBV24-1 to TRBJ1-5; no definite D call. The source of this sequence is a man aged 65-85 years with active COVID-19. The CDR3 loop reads CATSRSGNQPQHF. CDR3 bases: TGTGCCACCAGTCGAAGCGGCAATCAGCCCCAGCATTTT.